This entry describes one T cell receptor beta chain. As yet, its antigen is unknown. This entry is derived from a study of cytomegalovirus exposure and HLA in healthy donors. The overall study: Out of roughly 200 million T cells, an earlier analysis found roughly 100 million unique TCR beta sequences in total.

Both 60 Vbeta primers and 13 Jbeta primers went into the PCR. Here immunoSEQ multiplex PCR was the method, and the copy in TCRdb shows in-frame clones only, minus some. The data show some 210,000 clones, roughly 80% seen once. General study points: Some highly shared sequence variants likely arose as a pipeline artifact. A later analysis found that most CMV-associated TCR beta chains appeared HLA-restricted. Association of a missense DCLRE1C variant with TCR beta V- and J-gene trimming was reported in a later analysis.

Germline V gene lookup returns CDR1 SGHDT and CDR2 YYEEEE. The junction had 7 bases not matched to a gene; V was cut back by 2 bases and J by 9 bases. CDR3 length: 13 residues. What was sequenced was PBMCs. The chain employs TRBV5-6 and TRBJ1-1; 7 bases match TRBD1. The TCR comes from a young woman in good health and CMV-seropositive. Here the CDR3 DNA reads TGTGCCAGCAGCTTACAGGGGTACGGAAAAGCTTTCTTT. Translated: CASSLQGYGKAFF.